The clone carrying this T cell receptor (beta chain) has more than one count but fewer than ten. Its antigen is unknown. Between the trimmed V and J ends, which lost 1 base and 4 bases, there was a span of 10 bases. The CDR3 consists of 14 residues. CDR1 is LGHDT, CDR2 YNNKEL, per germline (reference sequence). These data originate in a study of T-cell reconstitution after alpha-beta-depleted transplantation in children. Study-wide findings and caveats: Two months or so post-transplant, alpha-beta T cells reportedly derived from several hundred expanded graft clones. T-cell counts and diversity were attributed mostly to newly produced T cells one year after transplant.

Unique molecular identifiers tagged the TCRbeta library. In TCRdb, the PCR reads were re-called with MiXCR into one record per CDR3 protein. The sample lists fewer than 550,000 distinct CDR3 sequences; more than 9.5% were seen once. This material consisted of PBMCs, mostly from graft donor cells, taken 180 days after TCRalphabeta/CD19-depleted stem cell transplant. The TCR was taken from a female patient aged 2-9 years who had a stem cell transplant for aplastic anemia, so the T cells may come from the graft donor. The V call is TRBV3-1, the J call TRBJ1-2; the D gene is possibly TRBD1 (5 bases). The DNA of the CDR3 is TGTGCCAGCAGCCAAGGAGGGGAGATCTATGGCTACACCTTC. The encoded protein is CASSQGGEIYGYTF.